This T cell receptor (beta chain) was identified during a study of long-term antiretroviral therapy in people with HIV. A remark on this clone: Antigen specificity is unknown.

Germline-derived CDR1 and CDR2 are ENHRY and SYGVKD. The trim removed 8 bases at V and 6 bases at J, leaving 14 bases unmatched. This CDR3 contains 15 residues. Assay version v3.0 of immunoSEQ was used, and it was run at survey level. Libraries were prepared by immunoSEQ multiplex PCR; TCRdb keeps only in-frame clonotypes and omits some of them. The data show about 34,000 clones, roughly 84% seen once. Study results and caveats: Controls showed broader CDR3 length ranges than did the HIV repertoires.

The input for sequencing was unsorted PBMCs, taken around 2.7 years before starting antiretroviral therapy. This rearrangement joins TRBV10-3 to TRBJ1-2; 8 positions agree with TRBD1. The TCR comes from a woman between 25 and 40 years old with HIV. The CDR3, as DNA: TGTGCCATCCCCAAGGACGCCGGGACAGGTAATGGCTACACCTTC. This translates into CAIPKDAGTGNGYTF.